These 3 T cell receptor beta chains were sequenced from one sample in a study of a mutant IDH1 vaccine in newly diagnosed glioma. TCRdb keeps only in-frame clones here, not all; method: immunoSEQ multiplex PCR. The data hold tens of thousands of clones, with about 82% observed a single time. Described time point: baseline, week 1 (first vaccination visit). Treatment here: pre-vaccination baseline after standard-of-care therapy. Here the sequenced sample was PBMCs, taken from a glioma patient treated with radiotherapy, temozolomide or both. The origin of the receptors is a man aged 18 to 35 with glioma.

The table lists this clone with a few counts. The chain combines TRBV25-1 with TRBJ2-6, with D maybe TRBD2 (6 bases). Per germline, CDR1 MGHDK and CDR2 SYGVNS. V was shortened by 4 bases and J by 3 bases, with 13 bases between the two germline ends. The CDR3 extends over 16 amino acids. Here the CDR3 DNA reads TGTGCCAGCAGTGTTCGGGGACTTGGTGGGGCCAACGTCCTGACTTTC. Translated: CASSVRGLGGANVLTF.

This chain uses TRBV14 with TRBJ1-3, with D unresolved. The germline V gene encodes CDR1 SGHDN and CDR2 FVKESK. This CDR3 has 18 residues. Trimming cost V 4 bases and J 0 bases, with 19 bases left between them. Written as DNA, the CDR3 is TGTGCCAGCAGCCGATTAAGGGCCACCGCTTTCTCTGGAAACACCATATATTTT. Amino acids: CASSRLRATAFSGNTIYF.

V is TRBV29-1 and J is TRBJ2-7; D is ambiguous. V gave up 4 bases and J gave up 1 base, with 11 bases separating them. Looked up from germline, CDR1 is SQVTM and CDR2 is ANQGSEA. The CDR3 runs 13 residues. This CDR3 is CSVARTLSYEQYF. The DNA of the CDR3 is TGCAGCGTTGCCCGGACCCTATCCTACGAGCAGTACTTC.